This note documents a single T cell receptor (beta chain) sequence. Its antigen is not yet known. Base qualities are missing; no much larger clone stands one base away. Collaborating institutions collected whole blood in K2EDTA tubes following their own protocols. For TCRbeta analysis, collaborator samples were shipped as frozen whole blood, as isolated PBMCs, or as DNA extracted from either sample type. This sample is drawn from a study of blood T cell repertoires in COVID-19 (dated by TCRdb to 2020 to 2021). With respect to the entire study: Collaborator samples came from the United States, Italy and Spain and covered acute and convalescent phases of COVID-19. The samples were drawn from the first 160 participants of the ongoing ImmuneRACE study and from about 1,200 subjects provided by 6 global collaborators. The dataset comprised deeply sampled blood TCRbeta repertoires from subjects exposed to, actively infected with, or recovered from COVID-19. The material from the prospective study consisted of cDNA or gDNA derived from T cells, B-cell-depleted T cells, or PBMCs. A de-identified subject ID, COVID-19 status, age in years and sex were almost always included in the sample metadata. The repertoires were made available in a free public database intended to serve as a resource for research on the immune response to SARS-CoV-2. HLA class I and class II types, where available, came from metadata supplied by the sample provider rather than from assay-based typing.

TCRbeta CDR3 regions were amplified from genomic DNA by means of the immunoSEQ Assay, a bias-controlled multiplex PCR. The authors' pipeline ran thus. The number of nucleated cells in each sample was estimated from the amplification of reference gene primers within the assay. To quantify the absolute abundance of each unique TCRbeta CDR3 rearrangement, sequence reads were collapsed and filtered. For each sample, productive Simpson clonality was calculated as the square root of Simpson's diversity index across productive rearrangements. Drawn from immuneACCESS, this table holds only the in-frame rearrangements with V and J called that TCRdb kept. Clones are partly lost; checked studies trace under half to an unresolved V gene and leave the rest unexplained. V and J calls and clone size are copied from that table; D and trimming were computed from the DNA. Within this sample are just under 60,000 clones, with around nine tenths of them counted one time only. The top ten clones comprise around 5% of the sample.

Overall results and qualifications from the work: The amount of clinical and demographic metadata varied by source and participant and was provided uncurated.

The TCR comes from a man aged 60 to 69 with acute or convalescent COVID-19. Input material: peripheral blood.

The CDR3 protein sequence reads: CASSWRLDGEQYF. The DNA sequence reads TGTGCCAGCAGTTGGCGACTAGACGGCGAGCAGTACTTC. The chain employs TRBV6-5 and TRBJ2-7; D gene: possibly TRBD2, on 6 matching bases. Measured from the cysteine to the phenylalanine, the CDR3 is 13 residues long. Kept here is only the CDR3 DNA, which spans 39 bases and is read in frame from base 1. The germline V gene gives CDR1 as MNHEY and CDR2 as SVGAGI. The germline ends are 13 bases apart after V is trimmed by 4 bases and J by 6 bases.